These T cell receptor beta chains were read from a single sample in a study of CD8+CD57+ T cells in acquired aplastic anemia. MiXCR was run by TCRdb on the reads, yielding one entry per CDR3 protein. The sample gives approximately 470,000 distinct CDR3 sequences, more than 25% of which show up once; about 0.8% is in the top ten. Sequenced material: sorted CD4+, CD8+, or CD8+CD57+ T cells (not recorded which) from PBMCs. The receptor set was obtained from a human donor with aplastic anemia. CDR3s include the opening cysteine and the closing phenylalanine or tryptophan. The order of the fields is CDR3 length, J gene, D gene, clone size, V gene, CDR3 DNA, CDR3 protein. A D gene is named only where the DNA matches it firmly. The size field is filled for only some rows; it gives once, few, many or a size class.

length: 13
J: TRBJ1-3
D: .
size: .
V: TRBV10-3
DNA: TGTGCCATCAGTGAAGTGGGGCGGGGCACCATATATTTT
CDR3: CAISEVGRGTIYF

length: 15
J: TRBJ1-5
D: .
size: many
V: TRBV19
DNA: TGTGCCAGTAGTATAGTTTTTGGTTTCGATCAGCCCCAGCATTTT
CDR3: CASSIVFGFDQPQHF

length: 13
J: TRBJ1-6
D: .
size: .
V: TRBV6-1
DNA: TGTGCCAGCAGTAGACAGGAAATTTCACCCCTCCACTTT
CDR3: CASSRQEISPLHF

length: 19
J: TRBJ2-3
D: TRBD2
size: .
V: TRBV11-1
DNA: TGTGCCAGCAGCGGCACCGGGACTAGCGGGAGTTTCCGCACAGATACGCAGTATTTT
CDR3: CASSGTGTSGSFRTDTQYF

length: 14
J: TRBJ1-1
D: TRBD1
size: many
V: TRBV29-1
DNA: TGCAGCGCTAGGACAGGGGAGGTGAACACTGAAGCTTTCTTT
CDR3: CSARTGEVNTEAFF

length: 16
J: TRBJ2-7
D: TRBD1
size: many
V: TRBV11-1
DNA: TGTGCCAGCAGCTTAGTTCAAGGGACAGGGCTCCACGAGCAGTACTTC
CDR3: CASSLVQGTGLHEQYF

length: 16
J: TRBJ2-7
D: .
size: few
V: TRBV11-2
DNA: TGTGCCAGCAGCTTAGAGGTTGGACGTTCTCTCTACGAGCAGTACTTC
CDR3: CASSLEVGRSLYEQYF

length: 14
J: TRBJ1-5
D: .
size: .
V: TRBV20-1
DNA: TGCAGTGCTAGAGAGGGACAAGCGGGTCAGCCCCAGCATTTT
CDR3: CSAREGQAGQPQHF

length: 15
J: TRBJ1-6
D: .
size: few
V: TRBV30
DNA: TGTGCCTGGAGTGTACAGGTGGCAGGCAATTCACCCCTCCACTTT
CDR3: CAWSVQVAGNSPLHF

length: 16
J: TRBJ1-2
D: TRBD1
size: .
V: TRBV12-3/TRBV12-4
DNA: TGTGCCAGCAGTAGGGACCCCACGGGACAGCCTTATGGCTACACCTTC
CDR3: CASSRDPTGQPYGYTF

length: 13
J: TRBJ1-2
D: .
size: many
V: TRBV7-2
DNA: TGTGCCAGCAGCTCCCGAATGAACTATGGCTACACCTTC
CDR3: CASSSRMNYGYTF

length: 13
J: TRBJ2-7
D: TRBD1
size: many
V: TRBV7-2
DNA: TGTGCCAGCAGCTTGACAGGGTCCCCCGAGCAGTACTTC
CDR3: CASSLTGSPEQYF

length: 13
J: TRBJ1-5
D: .
size: few
V: TRBV20-1
DNA: TGCGGTGCTAGAGTCTCAACGGATCAGCCCCAGCATTTT
CDR3: CGARVSTDQPQHF

length: 16
J: TRBJ1-3
D: TRBD1
size: .
V: TRBV19
DNA: TGTGCCAGTAGTATAGTCGGGACAGCCTCTGGAAACACCATATATTTT
CDR3: CASSIVGTASGNTIYF

length: 12
J: TRBJ2-7
D: .
size: many
V: TRBV10-2
DNA: TGCGCCAGCAAGGTGGCAGACTACGAGCAGTACTTC
CDR3: CASKVADYEQYF

length: 16
J: TRBJ2-6
D: .
size: once
V: TRBV11-1
DNA: TGTGCCAGCAGCCCGGACCCCCCCCTGTTGGCCAACGTCCTGACTTTC
CDR3: CASSPDPPLLANVLTF

length: 15
J: TRBJ1-3
D: TRBD1
size: many
V: TRBV19
DNA: TGTGCCAGTACTGTTGGACAGGGGGCTGGAAACACCATATATTTT
CDR3: CASTVGQGAGNTIYF

length: 14
J: TRBJ2-3
D: TRBD2
size: many
V: TRBV20-1
DNA: TGCAGACTCGGGACTAGCGGGGGACTAGATACGCAGTATTTT
CDR3: CRLGTSGGLDTQYF

length: 16
J: TRBJ1-1
D: .
size: .
V: TRBV20-1
DNA: TGCAGTGCTAGACCACAGGGTGGGGCTTGGGACACTGAAGCTTTCTTT
CDR3: CSARPQGGAWDTEAFF

length: 13
J: TRBJ1-5
D: .
size: many
V: TRBV10-2
DNA: TGCGCCAGCAGTGATGGGGAGGGTCAGCCCCAGCATTTT
CDR3: CASSDGEGQPQHF

length: 14
J: TRBJ1-2
D: .
size: many
V: TRBV9
DNA: TGTGCCAGCAGCGTAGCTTCAGGGGTATATGGCTACACCTTC
CDR3: CASSVASGVYGYTF

length: 14
J: TRBJ1-2
D: TRBD1
size: .
V: TRBV2
DNA: TGTGCCAGCAGTGTCAGACAGGGTTTGGATGGCTACACCTTC
CDR3: CASSVRQGLDGYTF

length: 14
J: TRBJ1-1
D: .
size: many
V: TRBV7-6
DNA: TGTGCCAGCAGCTTAGGACAAATGAACACTGAAGCTTTCTTT
CDR3: CASSLGQMNTEAFF

length: 14
J: TRBJ1-2
D: TRBD1
size: .
V: TRBV19
DNA: TGTGCCAGTAGGACAGGGGGCAGTGTGGTGGGCTACACCTTC
CDR3: CASRTGGSVVGYTF

length: 15
J: TRBJ2-2
D: TRBD2
size: .
V: TRBV20-1
DNA: TGCAGTGCTAGAAACGCGGGAGGGCCAGTCGGGGAGCTGTTTTTT
CDR3: CSARNAGGPVGELFF

length: 16
J: TRBJ2-3
D: TRBD2
size: .
V: TRBV9
DNA: TGTGCCAGCAGCGTAGATCCAGCGGGAGGGGCGGATACGCAGTATTTT
CDR3: CASSVDPAGGADTQYF

length: 10
J: TRBJ2-7
D: .
size: .
V: TRBV10-3
DNA: TGTGCCATAGCCCGGGGCGAGCAGTACTTC
CDR3: CAIARGEQYF

length: 14
J: TRBJ1-1
D: .
size: few
V: TRBV7-2
DNA: TGTGCCAGCAGCTATGGACCATTGAACACTGAAGCTTTCTTT
CDR3: CASSYGPLNTEAFF

length: 15
J: TRBJ1-1
D: .
size: many
V: TRBV9
DNA: TGTGCCAGTAGCCCGAGGACAGCCATGAACACTGAAGCTTTCTTT
CDR3: CASSPRTAMNTEAFF